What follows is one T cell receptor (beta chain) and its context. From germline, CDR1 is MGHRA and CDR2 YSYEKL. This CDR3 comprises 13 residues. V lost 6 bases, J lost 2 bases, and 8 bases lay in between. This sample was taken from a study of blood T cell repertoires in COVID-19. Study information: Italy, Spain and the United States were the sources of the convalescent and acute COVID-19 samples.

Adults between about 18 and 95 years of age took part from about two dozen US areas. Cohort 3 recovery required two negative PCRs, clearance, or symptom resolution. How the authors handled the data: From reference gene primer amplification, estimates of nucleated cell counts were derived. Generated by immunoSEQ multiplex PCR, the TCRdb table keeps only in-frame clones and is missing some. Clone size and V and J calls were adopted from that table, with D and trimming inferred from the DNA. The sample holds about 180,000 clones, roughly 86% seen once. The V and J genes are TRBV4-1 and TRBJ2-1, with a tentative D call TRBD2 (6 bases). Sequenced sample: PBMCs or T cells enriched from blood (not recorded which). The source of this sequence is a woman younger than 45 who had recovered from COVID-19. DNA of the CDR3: TGCGCCAGCAGGGCGGGACCCTACAATGAGCAGTTCTTC. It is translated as CASRAGPYNEQFF.